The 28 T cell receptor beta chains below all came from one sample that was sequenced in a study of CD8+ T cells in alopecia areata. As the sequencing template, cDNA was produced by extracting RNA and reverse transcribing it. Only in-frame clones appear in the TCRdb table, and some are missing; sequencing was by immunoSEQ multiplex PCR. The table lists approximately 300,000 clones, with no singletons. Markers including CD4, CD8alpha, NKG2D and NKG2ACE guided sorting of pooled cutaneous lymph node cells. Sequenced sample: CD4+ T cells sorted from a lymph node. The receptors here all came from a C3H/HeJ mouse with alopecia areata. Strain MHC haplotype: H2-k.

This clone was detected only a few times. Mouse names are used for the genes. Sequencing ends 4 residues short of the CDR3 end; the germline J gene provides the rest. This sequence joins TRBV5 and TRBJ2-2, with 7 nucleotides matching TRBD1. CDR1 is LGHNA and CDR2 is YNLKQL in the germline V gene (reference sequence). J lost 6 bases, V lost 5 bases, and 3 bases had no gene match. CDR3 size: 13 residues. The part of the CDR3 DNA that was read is TGTGCCAGCAGCGTCCAGGGGGCCGGG. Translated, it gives CASSVQGAG. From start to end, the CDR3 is CASSVQGAGQLYF.

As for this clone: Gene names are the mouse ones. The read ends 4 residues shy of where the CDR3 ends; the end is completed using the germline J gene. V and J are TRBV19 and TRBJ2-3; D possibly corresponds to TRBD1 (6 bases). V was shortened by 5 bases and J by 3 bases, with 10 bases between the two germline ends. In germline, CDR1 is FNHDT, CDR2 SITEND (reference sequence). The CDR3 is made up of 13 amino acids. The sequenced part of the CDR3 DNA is TGTGCCAGCAGACCCGGGACAGCAGAA. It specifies CASRPGTAE. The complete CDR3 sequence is CASRPGTAETLYF.

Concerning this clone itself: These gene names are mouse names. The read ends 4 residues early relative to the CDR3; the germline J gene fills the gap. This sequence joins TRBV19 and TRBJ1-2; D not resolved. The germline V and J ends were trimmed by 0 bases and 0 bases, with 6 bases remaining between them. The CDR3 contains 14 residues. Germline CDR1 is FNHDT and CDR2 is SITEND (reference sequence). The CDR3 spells CASSIGRSNSDYTF. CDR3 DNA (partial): TGTGCCAGCAGTATAGGTCGGTCAAACTCC. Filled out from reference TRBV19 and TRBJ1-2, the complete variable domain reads GGIITQTPKFLIGQEGQKLTLKCQQNFNHDTMYWYRQDSGKGLRLIYYSITENDLQKGDLSEGYDASREKKSSFSLTVTSAQKNEMAVFLCASSIGRSNSDYTFGSGTRLLVI.

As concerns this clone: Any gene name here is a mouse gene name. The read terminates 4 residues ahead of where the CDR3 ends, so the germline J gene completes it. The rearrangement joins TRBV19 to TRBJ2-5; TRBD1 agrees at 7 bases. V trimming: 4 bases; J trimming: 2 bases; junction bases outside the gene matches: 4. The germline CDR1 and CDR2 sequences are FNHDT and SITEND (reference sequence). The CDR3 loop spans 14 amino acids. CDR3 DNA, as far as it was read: TGTGCCAGCAGTCGTCGGGACAGCCAAGAC. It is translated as CASSRRDSQD. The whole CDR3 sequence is CASSRRDSQDTQYF. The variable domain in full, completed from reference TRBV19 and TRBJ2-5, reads GGIITQTPKFLIGQEGQKLTLKCQQNFNHDTMYWYRQDSGKGLRLIYYSITENDLQKGDLSEGYDASREKKSSFSLTVTSAQKNEMAVFLCASSRRDSQDTQYFGPGTRLLVL.

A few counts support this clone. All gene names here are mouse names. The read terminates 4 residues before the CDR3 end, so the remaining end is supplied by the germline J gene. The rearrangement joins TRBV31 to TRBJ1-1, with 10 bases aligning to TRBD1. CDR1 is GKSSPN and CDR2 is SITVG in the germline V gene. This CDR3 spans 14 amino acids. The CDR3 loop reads CAWSPTGGKTEVFF. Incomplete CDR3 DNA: TGTGCCTGGAGTCCGACAGGGGGCAAGACA. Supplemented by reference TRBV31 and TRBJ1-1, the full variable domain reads AQTIHQWPVAEIKAVGSPLSLGCTIKGKSSPNLYWYWQATGGTLQQLFYSITVGQVESVVQLNLSASRPKDDQFILSTEKLLLSHSGFYLCAWSPTGGKTEVFFGKGTRLTVV.

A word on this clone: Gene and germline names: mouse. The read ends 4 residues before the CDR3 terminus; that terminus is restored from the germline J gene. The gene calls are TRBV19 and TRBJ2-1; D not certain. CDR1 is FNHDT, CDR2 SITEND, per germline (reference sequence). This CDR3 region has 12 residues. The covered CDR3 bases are TGTGCCAGCAGTAATACAGCCGCT. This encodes CASSNTAA. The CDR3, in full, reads CASSNTAAEQFF.

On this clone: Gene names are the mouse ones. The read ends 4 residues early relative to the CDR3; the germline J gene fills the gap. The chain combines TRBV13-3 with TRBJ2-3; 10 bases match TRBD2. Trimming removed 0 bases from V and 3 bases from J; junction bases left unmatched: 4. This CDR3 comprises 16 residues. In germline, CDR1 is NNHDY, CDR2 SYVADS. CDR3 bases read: TGTGCCAGCAGTGATGCTCTGGGGGGGCGCGCAGAA. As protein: CASSDALGGRAE. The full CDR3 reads CASSDALGGRAETLYF.

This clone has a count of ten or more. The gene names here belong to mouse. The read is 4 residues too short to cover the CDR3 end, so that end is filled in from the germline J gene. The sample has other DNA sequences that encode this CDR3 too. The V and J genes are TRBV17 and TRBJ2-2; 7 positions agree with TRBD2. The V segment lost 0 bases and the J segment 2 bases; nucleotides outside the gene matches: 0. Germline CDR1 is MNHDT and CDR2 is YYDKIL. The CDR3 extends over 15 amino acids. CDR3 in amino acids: CASSRDGGNTGQLYF. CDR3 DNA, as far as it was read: TGTGCTAGCAGTAGAGATGGGGGGAACACCGGG.

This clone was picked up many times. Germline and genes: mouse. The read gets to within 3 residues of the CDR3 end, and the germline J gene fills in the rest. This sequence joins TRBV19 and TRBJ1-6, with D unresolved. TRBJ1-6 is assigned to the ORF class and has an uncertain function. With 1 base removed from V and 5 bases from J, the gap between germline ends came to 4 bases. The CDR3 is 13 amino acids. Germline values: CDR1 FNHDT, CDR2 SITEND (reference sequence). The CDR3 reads CASSITDNSPLYF. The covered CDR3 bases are TGTGCCAGCAGTATAACAGATAATTCGCCC.

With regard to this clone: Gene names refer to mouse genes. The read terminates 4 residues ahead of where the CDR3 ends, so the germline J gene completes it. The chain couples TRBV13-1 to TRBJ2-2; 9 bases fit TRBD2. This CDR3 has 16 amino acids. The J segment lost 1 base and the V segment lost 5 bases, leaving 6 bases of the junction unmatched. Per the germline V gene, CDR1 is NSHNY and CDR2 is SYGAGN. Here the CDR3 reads CASRAGTGINTGQLYF. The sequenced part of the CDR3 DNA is TGTGCCAGCAGAGCCGGGACTGGGATAAACACCGGG.

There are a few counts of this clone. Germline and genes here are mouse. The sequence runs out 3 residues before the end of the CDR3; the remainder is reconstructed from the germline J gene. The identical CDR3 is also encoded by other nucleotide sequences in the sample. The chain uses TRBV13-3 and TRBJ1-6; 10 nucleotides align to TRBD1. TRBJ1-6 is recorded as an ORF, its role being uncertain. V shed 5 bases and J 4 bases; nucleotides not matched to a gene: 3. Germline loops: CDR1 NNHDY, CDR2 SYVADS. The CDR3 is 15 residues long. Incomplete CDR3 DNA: TGTGCCAGCAGCGCGGGACAGGGGTATAATTCGCCC. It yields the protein CASSAGQGYNSP. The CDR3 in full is CASSAGQGYNSPLYF.

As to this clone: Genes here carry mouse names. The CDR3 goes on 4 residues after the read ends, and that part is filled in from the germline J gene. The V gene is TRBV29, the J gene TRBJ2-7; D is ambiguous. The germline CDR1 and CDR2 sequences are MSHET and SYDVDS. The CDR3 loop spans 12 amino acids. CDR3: CASSSGRYEQYF. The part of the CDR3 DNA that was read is TGTGCTAGCAGTTCCGGCAGGTAT.

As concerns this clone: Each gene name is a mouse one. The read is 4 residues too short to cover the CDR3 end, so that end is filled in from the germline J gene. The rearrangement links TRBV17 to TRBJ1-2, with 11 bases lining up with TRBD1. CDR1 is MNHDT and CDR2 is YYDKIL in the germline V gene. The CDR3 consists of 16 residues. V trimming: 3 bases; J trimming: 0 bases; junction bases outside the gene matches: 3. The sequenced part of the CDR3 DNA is TGTGCTAGCAGTAGGGGACAGGGGGTTGCAAACTCC. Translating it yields CASSRGQGVANS. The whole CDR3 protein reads CASSRGQGVANSDYTF.

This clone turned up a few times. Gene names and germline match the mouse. CDR3 DNA, as far as it was read: TGCACCTGCAGTGAGGACTGGGGGGGAGAC. Translated, it gives CTCSEDWGGD. The CDR3 as a whole reads CTCSEDWGGDTQYF. The chain has TRBV1 and TRBJ2-5; 12 bases line up with TRBD2. The read ends 4 residues shy of where the CDR3 ends; the end is completed using the germline J gene. The CDR3 has 14 residues. Germline CDR1 is NSQYPW and CDR2 is LRSPGD (reference sequence).

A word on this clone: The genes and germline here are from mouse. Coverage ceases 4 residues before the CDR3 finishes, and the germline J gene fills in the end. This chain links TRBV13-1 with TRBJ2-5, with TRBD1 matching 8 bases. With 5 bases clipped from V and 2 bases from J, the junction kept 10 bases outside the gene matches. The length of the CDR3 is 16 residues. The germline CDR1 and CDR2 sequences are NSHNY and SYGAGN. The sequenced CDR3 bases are TGTGCCAGCAGCAAACCCTCAACAGGGGGCCAAGAC. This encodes CASSKPSTGGQD. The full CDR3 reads CASSKPSTGGQDTQYF.

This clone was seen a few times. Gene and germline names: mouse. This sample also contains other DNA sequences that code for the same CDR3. The CDR3 spells CAWSLETANSDYTF. The CDR3 DNA, read in part, is TGTGCCTGGAGTCTAGAAACAGCAAACTCC. The chain employs TRBV31 and TRBJ1-2, with D uncertain. Coverage ceases 4 residues before the CDR3 finishes, and the germline J gene fills in the end. CDR1 is GKSSPN, CDR2 SITVG, per germline. The CDR3 runs to 14 residues. Trimming took off 0 bases at V and 0 bases at J, with 8 bases between the two ends.

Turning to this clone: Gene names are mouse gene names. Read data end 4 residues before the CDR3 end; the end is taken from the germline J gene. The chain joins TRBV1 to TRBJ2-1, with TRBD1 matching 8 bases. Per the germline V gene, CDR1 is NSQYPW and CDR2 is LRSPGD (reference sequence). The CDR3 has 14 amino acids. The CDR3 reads CTCSAQGALPEQFF. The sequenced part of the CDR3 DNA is TGCACCTGCAGTGCACAGGGGGCGCTTCCT.

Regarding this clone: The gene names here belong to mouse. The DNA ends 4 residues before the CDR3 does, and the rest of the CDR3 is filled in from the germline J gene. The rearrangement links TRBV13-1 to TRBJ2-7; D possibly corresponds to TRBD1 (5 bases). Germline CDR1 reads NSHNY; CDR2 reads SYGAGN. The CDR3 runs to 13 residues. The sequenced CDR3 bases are TGTGCCAGCAGTCCTACAGGAGTATAT. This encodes CASSPTGVY. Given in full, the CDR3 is CASSPTGVYEQYF.

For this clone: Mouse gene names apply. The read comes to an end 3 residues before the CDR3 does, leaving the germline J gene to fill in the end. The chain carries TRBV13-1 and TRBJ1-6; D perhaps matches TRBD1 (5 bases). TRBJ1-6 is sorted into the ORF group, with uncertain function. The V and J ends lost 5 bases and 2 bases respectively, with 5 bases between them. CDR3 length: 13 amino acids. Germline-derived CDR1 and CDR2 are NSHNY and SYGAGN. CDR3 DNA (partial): TGTGCCAGCAGGACAGCCTATAATTCGCCC. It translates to CASRTAYNSP. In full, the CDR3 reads CASRTAYNSPLYF.

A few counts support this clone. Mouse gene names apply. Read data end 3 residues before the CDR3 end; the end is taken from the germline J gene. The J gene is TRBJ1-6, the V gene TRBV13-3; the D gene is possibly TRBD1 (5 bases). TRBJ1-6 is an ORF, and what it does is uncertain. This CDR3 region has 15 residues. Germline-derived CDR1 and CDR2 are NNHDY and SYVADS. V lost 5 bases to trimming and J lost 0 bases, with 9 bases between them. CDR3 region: CASRRQYSYNSPLYF. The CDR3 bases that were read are TGTGCCAGCAGGAGACAGTATTCCTATAATTCGCCC.

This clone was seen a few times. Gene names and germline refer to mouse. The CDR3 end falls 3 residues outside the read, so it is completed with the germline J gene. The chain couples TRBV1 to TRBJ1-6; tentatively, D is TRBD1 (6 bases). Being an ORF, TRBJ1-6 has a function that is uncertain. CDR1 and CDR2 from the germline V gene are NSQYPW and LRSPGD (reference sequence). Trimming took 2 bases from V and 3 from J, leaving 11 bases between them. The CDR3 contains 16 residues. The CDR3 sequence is CTCSAKPGHYNSPLYF. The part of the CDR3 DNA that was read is TGCACCTGCAGTGCAAAACCGGGACACTATAATTCGCCC.

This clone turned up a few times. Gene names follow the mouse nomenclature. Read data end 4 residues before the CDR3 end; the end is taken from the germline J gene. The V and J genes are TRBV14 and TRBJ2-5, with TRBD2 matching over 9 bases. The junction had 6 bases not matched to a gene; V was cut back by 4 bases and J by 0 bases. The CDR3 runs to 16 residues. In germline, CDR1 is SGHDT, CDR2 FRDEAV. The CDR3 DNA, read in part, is TGTGCCAGCAGTCCCTCGGGACTGGGAAACCAAGAC. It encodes CASSPSGLGNQD. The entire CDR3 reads CASSPSGLGNQDTQYF.

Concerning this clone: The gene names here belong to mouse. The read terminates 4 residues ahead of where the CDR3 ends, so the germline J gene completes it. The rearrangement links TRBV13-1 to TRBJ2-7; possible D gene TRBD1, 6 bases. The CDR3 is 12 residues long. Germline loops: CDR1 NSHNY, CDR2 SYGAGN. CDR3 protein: CASRSGQYEQYF. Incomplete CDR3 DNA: TGTGCCAGCAGGTCGGGACAATAT.

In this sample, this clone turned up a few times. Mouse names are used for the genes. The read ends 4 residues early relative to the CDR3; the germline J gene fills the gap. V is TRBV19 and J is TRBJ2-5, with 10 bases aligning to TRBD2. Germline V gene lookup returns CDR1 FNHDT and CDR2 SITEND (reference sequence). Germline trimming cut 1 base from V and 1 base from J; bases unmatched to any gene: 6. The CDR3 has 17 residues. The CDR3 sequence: CASSIWGLGHYQDTQYF. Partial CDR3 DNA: TGTGCCAGCAGTATATGGGGACTGGGGCACTACCAAGAC. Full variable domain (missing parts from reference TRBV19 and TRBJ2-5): GGIITQTPKFLIGQEGQKLTLKCQQNFNHDTMYWYRQDSGKGLRLIYYSITENDLQKGDLSEGYDASREKKSSFSLTVTSAQKNEMAVFLCASSIWGLGHYQDTQYFGPGTRLLVL.

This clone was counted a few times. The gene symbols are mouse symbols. Here the CDR3 reads CASSFTGADTQYF. Incomplete CDR3 DNA: TGTGCTAGCAGTTTCACAGGGGCAGAC. The chain couples TRBV29 to TRBJ2-5; TRBD1 aligns across 7 bases. Read data end 4 residues before the CDR3 end; the end is taken from the germline J gene. In germline, CDR1 is MSHET, CDR2 SYDVDS. The CDR3 is 13 amino acids. The whole variable domain, remainder taken from reference TRBV29 and TRBJ2-5, is DMKVTQMPRYLIKRMGENVLLECGQDMSHETMYWYRQDPGLGLQLIYISYDVDSNSEGDIPKGYRVSRKKREHFSLILDSAKTNQTSVYFCASSFTGADTQYFGPGTRLLVL.

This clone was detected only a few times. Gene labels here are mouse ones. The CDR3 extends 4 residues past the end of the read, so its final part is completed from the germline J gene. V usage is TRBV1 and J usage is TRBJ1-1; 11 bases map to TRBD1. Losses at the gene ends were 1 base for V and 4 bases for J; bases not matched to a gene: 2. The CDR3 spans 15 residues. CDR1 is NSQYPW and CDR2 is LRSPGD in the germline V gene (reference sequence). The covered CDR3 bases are TGCACCTGCAGTGCAGGGGACAGGGGGGTCACA. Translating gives CTCSAGDRGVT. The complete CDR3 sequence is CTCSAGDRGVTEVFF.

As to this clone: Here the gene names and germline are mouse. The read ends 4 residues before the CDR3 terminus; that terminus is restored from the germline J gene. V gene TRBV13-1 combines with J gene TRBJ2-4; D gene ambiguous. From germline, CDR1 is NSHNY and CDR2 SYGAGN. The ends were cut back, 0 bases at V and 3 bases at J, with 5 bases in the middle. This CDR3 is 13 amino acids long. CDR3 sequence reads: CASSDAQQNTLYF. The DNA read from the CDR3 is TGTGCCAGCAGTGATGCACAACAAAAC.

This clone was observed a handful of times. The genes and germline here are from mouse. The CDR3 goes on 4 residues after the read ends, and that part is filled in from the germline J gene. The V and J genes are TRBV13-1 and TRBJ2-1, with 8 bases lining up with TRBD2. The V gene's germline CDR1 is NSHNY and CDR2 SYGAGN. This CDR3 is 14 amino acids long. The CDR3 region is CASSDEGGLAEQFF. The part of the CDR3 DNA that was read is TGTGCCAGCAGTGATGAGGGGGGGCTAGCT.